This TCR beta chain was identified during a study of blood T cell repertoires in COVID-19. Germline V CDR1 and CDR2: MGHRA, YSYEKL. V lost 3 bases, J lost 3 bases, and 4 bases stayed unmatched. CDR3 length: 16 amino acids. The assay was immunoSEQ multiplex PCR, and TCRdb's table has in-frame clones only and misses some. Altogether about 48,000 clones are present, around 86% being singletons, with the ten largest covering around 2.9%. V is TRBV4-1 and J is TRBJ2-1, with 11 bases that match TRBD2. Sequenced: peripheral blood. The receptor's source is a woman older than 75 with acute or convalescent COVID-19. The CDR3 DNA reads as TGCGCCAGCAGCCAGTCTAGCGGGGGGTACTACAATGAGCAGTTCTTC. It encodes CASSQSSGGYYNEQFF.